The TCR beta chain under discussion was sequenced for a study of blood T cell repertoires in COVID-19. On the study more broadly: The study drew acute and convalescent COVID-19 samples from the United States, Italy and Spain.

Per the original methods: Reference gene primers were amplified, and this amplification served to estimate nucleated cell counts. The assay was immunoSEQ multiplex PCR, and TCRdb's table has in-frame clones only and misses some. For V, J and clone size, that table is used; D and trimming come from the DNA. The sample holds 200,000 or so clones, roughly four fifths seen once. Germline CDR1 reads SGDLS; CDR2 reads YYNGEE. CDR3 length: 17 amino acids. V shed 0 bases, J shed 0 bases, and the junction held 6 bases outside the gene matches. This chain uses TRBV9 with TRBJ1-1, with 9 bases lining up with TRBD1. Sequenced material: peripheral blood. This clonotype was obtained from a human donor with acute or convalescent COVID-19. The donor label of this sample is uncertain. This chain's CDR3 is CASSVGDREYMNTEAFF. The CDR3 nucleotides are TGTGCCAGCAGCGTAGGGGACAGGGAGTATATGAACACTGAAGCTTTCTTT.